These 27 T cell receptor beta chains share one sample of origin, sequenced in a study of regulatory T cells in long-lasting Graves disease. Time point meaning: persistent/refractory GD, antithyroid drugs over 5 years with positive TRAb. Extracted RNA from PBMCs served as the source of the TCR library. Library construction for TCR beta used iRepertoire HTBI primers and Arm-PCR of CDR3 regions. TCRdb independently ran MiXCR on the multiplex PCR reads; one entry per CDR3 protein. The sample holds about 450,000 distinct CDR3 sequences, less than 25% seen once. The source material was peripheral blood mononuclear cells (PBMCs), sampled when the disease was refractory, from a patient treated with antithyroid drugs. These receptors came from a female donor with Graves disease.

This clonotype was seen ten or more times. This chain links TRBV7-2 with TRBJ1-5; D remains unclear. This CDR3 spans 12 amino acids. Germline CDR1 is SGHTA and CDR2 is FQGNSA. The ends were cut back, 5 bases at V and 5 bases at J, with 7 bases in the middle. CDR3 region: CASSPPYQPQHF. The CDR3 coding sequence is TGTGCCAGCAGCCCTCCTTATCAGCCCCAGCATTTT.

This clonotype was picked up many times. V and J are TRBV28 and TRBJ1-2; D is possibly TRBD1 (5 bases). Trimming removed 5 bases from V and 3 bases from J, with 16 bases in between. The germline CDR1 and CDR2 sequences are MDHEN and SYDVKM. The CDR3 is 15 residues long. The CDR3 spells CASSRGQGVYYGYTF. DNA for the CDR3: TGTGCCAGCAGTCGCGGCCAGGGAGTGTACTATGGCTACACCTTC.

This clonotype occurred many times. V is TRBV6-1 and J is TRBJ1-2; D is unclear. The V gene's germline CDR1 is MNHNS and CDR2 SASEGT. Trimming left V 5 bases short and J 4 bases short, with 14 bases between. The length of the CDR3 is 14 residues. In nucleotides, the CDR3 is TGTGCCAGCAGTCCCTACGCCCTTGGCTATGGCTACACCTTC. This gives the protein CASSPYALGYGYTF.

The rearrangement uses TRBV12-3 or TRBV12-4 and TRBJ1-2; a weak D match, TRBD1 (5 bases). V lost 6 bases and J 3 bases, leaving 29 bases between the germline ends. The CDR3 sequence is 19 residues long. The CDR3 reads CASSPRRMFRDGGDYGYTF. CDR3 bases: TGTGCCAGCAGCCCTAGAAGAATGTTCCGGGACGGTGGGGACTATGGCTACACCTTC.

This clonotype occurred many times. The V call is TRBV6-1, the J call TRBJ1-5; TRBD1 matches 9 bases. The trim removed 6 bases at V and 4 bases at J, leaving 4 bases unmatched. There are 14 residues in the CDR3. CDR1 and CDR2 from the germline V gene are MNHNS and SASEGT. The CDR3 sequence: CASSPDRGNQPQHF. CDR3 nucleotides: TGTGCCAGCAGCCCGGACAGGGGTAATCAGCCCCAGCATTTT.

Of note for this clonotype: The junction shows a germline mismatch at one end, possibly a read error. V and J are TRBV19 and TRBJ2-1; possibly TRBD1 for D (6 bases). The CDR3 runs to 12 residues. The V gene's germline CDR1 is LNHDA and CDR2 SQIVND (reference sequence). This CDR3 reads CASSNDRLGQSF. In DNA, the CDR3 is TGTGCCAGTAGTAATGACAGGTTAGGTCAGTCCTTC.

This clonotype was seen at least ten times. CDR3 in amino acids: CASSQSSGQILYGYTF. The CDR3 DNA reads as TGTGCCAGCAGCCAAAGCTCCGGACAGATCCTCTATGGCTACACCTTC. The chain couples TRBV7-8 to TRBJ1-2, with D tentatively TRBD1 (6 bases). The germline V gene encodes CDR1 SGHVS and CDR2 FQNEAQ. V was trimmed by 5 bases and J by 4 bases, leaving 20 bases between them. The CDR3 length is 16 residues.

This clonotype was counted many times. This chain joins TRBV20-1 and TRBJ2-5, with 10 bases aligning to TRBD2. The CDR3 loop spans 17 amino acids. In germline, CDR1 is DFQATT, CDR2 SNEGSKA (reference sequence). V shed 5 bases and J 5 bases; nucleotides not matched to a gene: 17. CDR3 coding DNA: TGCAGTGCTCCTAAAGGTCTAGCGGGAGTGAGAAGGGAGACCCAGTACTTC. The encoded protein is CSAPKGLAGVRRETQYF.

This clonotype occurred a few times. The chain carries TRBV7-9 and TRBJ2-4; a weak D match, TRBD1 (5 bases). Trimming shortened V by 1 base and J by 1 base, and 8 bases separated the two germline ends. This CDR3 is built from 15 residues. The germline gives CDR1 SEHNR, CDR2 FQNEAQ (reference sequence). The CDR3 DNA reads TGTGCCAGCAGCTTAGTCGCAGGGGCCAAAAACATTCAGTACTTC. This translates into CASSLVAGAKNIQYF.

The V gene is TRBV9, the J gene TRBJ1-1; the D is unclear. CDR1 is SGDLS, CDR2 YYNGEE, per germline. The V end was cut by 0 bases, the J end by 11 bases, with 8 bases between. CDR3 size: 11 residues. This CDR3 reads CASSVVDDAFF. The CDR3 coding sequence is TGTGCCAGCAGCGTAGTCGATGATGCTTTCTTT.

This clonotype has more than one count but fewer than ten. J is TRBJ2-5 and V is TRBV24-1; TRBD2 matches at 13 bases. The CDR3 is 15 amino acids. CDR1 and CDR2 (germline): KGHDR, SFDVKD. V gave up 4 bases and J gave up 3 bases; unmatched junction bases: 1. The CDR3 here is CATSELAGGEETQYF. The CDR3 DNA reads TGTGCCACCAGTGAACTAGCGGGAGGGGAAGAGACCCAGTACTTC.

The V and J genes are TRBV7-6 and TRBJ2-5; D is possibly TRBD1 (6 bases). Germline V lookup: CDR1 SGHVS, CDR2 FNYEAQ. The CDR3 has 16 amino acids. The V end was cut by 2 bases, the J end by 2 bases, with 15 bases between. CDR3 bases: TGTGCCAGCAGCTTACTCCGGGACACCTCGCAAGAGACCCAGTACTTC. Protein sequence: CASSLLRDTSQETQYF.

This rearrangement joins TRBV20-1 to TRBJ2-2; the match to TRBD1 covers 8 bases. Germline trimming cut 5 bases from V and 1 base from J; bases unmatched to any gene: 3. Germline loops: CDR1 DFQATT, CDR2 SNEGSKA (reference sequence). The CDR3 extends over 14 amino acids. DNA of the CDR3: TGCAGTGCTCTTGACAGGGGGAACACCGGGGAGCTGTTTTTT. This gives the protein CSALDRGNTGELFF.

This clonotype showed up many times. The V gene is TRBV7-2, the J gene TRBJ2-2, with unresolved D. CDR3 length: 12 residues. V gave up 5 bases and J gave up 9 bases, with 10 bases separating them. CDR1 is SGHTA and CDR2 is FQGNSA in the germline V gene. CDR3 nucleotide sequence: TGTGCCAGCAGCGACGACATGAGGGAGCTGTTTTTT. As protein: CASSDDMRELFF.

Regarding this clonotype: This clone may be a read error of a much larger clone one base away. The genes are TRBV6-2 or TRBV6-3 and TRBJ1-2; weak D call: TRBD1 (6 bases). Germline V gene sequence: CDR1 MNHEY, CDR2 SVGEGT. This CDR3 spans 15 amino acids. CDR3 amino acids: CASSYSQGTLYGHTF. Here the CDR3 DNA reads TGTGCCAGCAGTTACTCCCAGGGGACATTGTATGGCCACACCTTC.

This clonotype showed up many times. The chain is built from TRBV7-2 and TRBJ2-5, with 12 bases lining up with TRBD2. CDR1 and CDR2 from the germline V gene are SGHTA and FQGNSA. V was pared by 5 bases and J by 5 bases, with 6 bases of the junction left unmatched. The CDR3 covers 15 residues. This chain's CDR3 is CASSHGLAGRETQYF. The CDR3, as DNA: TGTGCCAGCAGCCACGGACTAGCGGGACGCGAGACCCAGTACTTC.

This chain connects TRBV25-1 to TRBJ1-4; the D is unclear. Trimming shortened V by 7 bases and J by 5 bases, and 8 bases separated the two germline ends. The germline V gene encodes CDR1 MGHDK and CDR2 SYGVNS. The CDR3 is 12 residues long. CDR3 in amino acids: CASTSLNEKLFF. CDR3 DNA sequence: TGTGCCAGCACCTCCCTCAATGAAAAACTGTTTTTT.

This clonotype was seen many times. V usage is TRBV6-1 and J usage is TRBJ2-5; possible D gene TRBD2, 6 bases. Trimming shortened V by 7 bases and J by 4 bases, and 22 bases separated the two germline ends. The length of the CDR3 is 16 residues. Germline values: CDR1 MNHNS, CDR2 SASEGT. The CDR3: CASTPREFAAVETQYF. Here the CDR3 DNA reads TGTGCCAGCACCCCTCGGGAGTTCGCGGCAGTAGAGACCCAGTACTTC.

This clonotype has a count of ten or more. J is TRBJ1-6 and V is TRBV12-3 or TRBV12-4, with 7 bases identical to TRBD1. The J segment lost 12 bases and the V segment lost 7 bases, leaving 15 bases of the junction unmatched. The CDR3 is made up of 15 amino acids. The CDR3 DNA reads as TGTGCCAGCACCCTTATAGGGGGCAAGGACTTACCCCTCCACTTT. Translated: CASTLIGGKDLPLHF.

The table lists this clonotype with a few counts. The J gene is TRBJ2-7, the V gene TRBV6-5; 8 bases agree with TRBD2. V was pared by 1 base and J by 5 bases, with 10 bases of the junction left unmatched. CDR1 and CDR2 from the germline V gene are MNHEY and SVGAGI. The CDR3 is made up of 16 amino acids. CDR3 in DNA: TGTGCCAGCAGTTACTTCGGACTAGCCTCCGCCCACGAGCAGTACTTC. Residues: CASSYFGLASAHEQYF.

CDR3 nucleotides: TGCGCCAGCAGCCCAGACATGGTCCTTTTGTACTTC. Protein: CASSPDMVLLYF. The chain employs TRBV4-3 and TRBJ2-7; D not certain. The CDR3 extends over 12 amino acids. Germline lookup yields CDR1 LGHNA and CDR2 YSLEER. The germline V and J ends were trimmed by 4 bases and 12 bases, with 16 bases remaining between them.

This clonotype showed up many times. The chain recombines TRBV6-5 with TRBJ1-6; the match to TRBD1 covers 10 bases. Germline-derived CDR1 and CDR2 are MNHEY and SVGAGI. CDR3 size: 16 residues. With V trimmed by 2 bases and J by 7 bases, 5 bases remained unmatched. The CDR3 DNA is TGTGCCAGCAGTTACCCCCAGGGACAGGGGAATTCACCCCTCCACTTT. Its protein product is CASSYPQGQGNSPLHF.

This clonotype appeared a few times. This chain connects TRBV7-9 to TRBJ2-5, with D unclear. Between the trimmed V and J ends, which lost 1 base and 10 bases, there was a span of 13 bases. CDR3 length: 13 amino acids. Germline loops: CDR1 SEHNR, CDR2 FQNEAQ (reference sequence). The CDR3 DNA is TGTGCCAGCAGCTTAGTTGCGTCCGCTCACCAGTACTTC. Encoded protein: CASSLVASAHQYF.

The chain combines TRBV5-1 with TRBJ1-2; D is ambiguous. Germline-derived CDR1 and CDR2 are SGHRS and YFSETQ. V was shortened by 4 bases and J by 8 bases, with 12 bases between the two germline ends. This CDR3 has 12 amino acids. CDR3 region: CASSPADEGYTF. Written as DNA, the CDR3 is TGCGCCAGCAGCCCCGCCGACGAGGGCTACACCTTC.

This sequence joins TRBV3-1 and TRBJ2-3; D ambiguous. V shed 1 base and J shed 6 bases, with 8 bases lying between them. The CDR3 has 13 residues. Per the germline V gene, CDR1 is LGHDT and CDR2 is YNNKEL (reference sequence). The CDR3 spells CASSQGSRDTQYF. The CDR3 region has the DNA TGTGCCAGCAGCCAAGGGTCGCGGGATACGCAGTATTTT.

The rearrangement joins TRBV13 to TRBJ2-7, with 9 bases identical to TRBD2. Germline lookup yields CDR1 PRHDT and CDR2 FYEKMQ (reference sequence). With V trimmed by 4 bases and J by 4 bases, 8 bases remained unmatched. This CDR3 comprises 15 residues. For the CDR3, the DNA is TGTGCCAGCAGCTATTCTAGCGGGGATGTTTACGAGCAGTACTTC. Amino acid sequence: CASSYSSGDVYEQYF.

This clonotype was counted ten times or more. The J gene is TRBJ2-7, the V gene TRBV7-2; 7 bases are a match to TRBD1. Unmatched junction bases numbered 5, after V lost 0 bases and J lost 0 bases. The CDR3 contains 16 residues. Looked up from germline, CDR1 is SGHTA and CDR2 is FQGNSA. The CDR3 nucleotides read TGTGCCAGCAGCTTAGCGGGGACAGCGAGCTCCTACGAGCAGTACTTC. Translating it yields CASSLAGTASSYEQYF.